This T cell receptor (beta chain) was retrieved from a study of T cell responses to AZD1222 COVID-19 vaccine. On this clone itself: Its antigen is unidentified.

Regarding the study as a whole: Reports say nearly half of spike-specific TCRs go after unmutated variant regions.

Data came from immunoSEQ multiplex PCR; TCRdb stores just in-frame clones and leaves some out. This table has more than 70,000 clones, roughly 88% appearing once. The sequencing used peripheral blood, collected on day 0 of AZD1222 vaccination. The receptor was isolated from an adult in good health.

The CDR3: CASSLEGKGPFTGELFF. The CDR3 nucleotides are TGTGCCAGCAGCTTGGAGGGGAAGGGCCCCTTCACCGGGGAGCTGTTTTTT. The chain joins TRBV5-4 to TRBJ2-2, with D possibly matching TRBD1 (5 bases). V lost 0 bases to trimming and J lost 4 bases, with 16 bases between them. The CDR3 length is 17 residues. Germline CDR1 reads SGHNT; CDR2 reads YYREEE (reference sequence).